Following are 11 T cell receptor beta chains from one sample sequenced in a study of OX40 agonist ivuxolimab in advanced cancers. The table came from immunoSEQ multiplex PCR; TCRdb's copy has only in-frame clones and leaves some out. The repertoire has roughly 42,000 clones, about 89% of them found once; the top ten carry roughly an eighth. Sequenced material: CD4+ or CD8+ T cells sorted from blood, taken in a trial of the OX40 agonist ivuxolimab. These receptors originate from an adult with an advanced solid tumor such as melanoma, head and neck, liver or kidney cancer.

The chain combines TRBV7-2 with TRBJ2-7; TRBD1 might be the D (5 bases). The length of the CDR3 is 13 residues. The germline V gene encodes CDR1 SGHTA and CDR2 FQGNSA. The ends were cut back, 7 bases at V and 1 base at J, with 11 bases in the middle. As DNA, the CDR3 is TGTGCCAGCATCGATGCAGGGTCCTACGAGCAGTACTTC. Its protein is CASIDAGSYEQYF.

The gene calls are TRBV6-6 and TRBJ1-2; D is ambiguous. Germline lookup yields CDR1 MNHNY and CDR2 SVGAGI (reference sequence). V lost 11 bases and J 2 bases, leaving 9 bases between the germline ends. The CDR3 has 11 residues. The chain's CDR3 is CASGPNYGYTF. CDR3 in DNA: TGTGCCTCCGGGCCAAACTATGGCTACACCTTC.

The chain has TRBV7-9 and TRBJ1-1; no clear D. V was clipped by 5 bases and J by 0 bases, with 4 bases between them. The CDR3 runs to 12 residues. Germline V CDR1 and CDR2: SEHNR, FQNEAQ (reference sequence). The CDR3 is CASSRMNTEAFF. The CDR3 DNA sequence: TGTGCCAGCAGCAGAATGAACACTGAAGCTTTCTTT.

The chain links TRBV6-1 to TRBJ2-7, with a tentative D call TRBD1 (5 bases). V dropped 2 bases and J dropped 0 bases, with 17 bases sitting between them. The CDR3 spans 17 residues. The germline V gene has CDR1 MNHNS and CDR2 SASEGT. The chain's CDR3 is CASSELGYKGNSYEQYF. The CDR3, as DNA: TGTGCCAGCAGTGAATTGGGGTACAAGGGGAACTCCTACGAGCAGTACTTC.

The chain carries TRBV7-9 and TRBJ2-7, with TRBD1 identical over 9 bases. The V and J ends lost 9 bases and 3 bases, in that order; junction bases with no gene match: 6. The CDR3 consists of 13 residues. The germline CDR1 and CDR2 sequences are SEHNR and FQNEAQ (reference sequence). CDR3 region: CASTPGQGYEQYF. In nucleotides, the CDR3 is TGTGCCAGTACCCCGGGACAGGGCTACGAGCAGTACTTC.

The gene calls are TRBV15 and TRBJ2-3; maybe TRBD1 (6 bases). Per the germline V gene, CDR1 is LNHNV and CDR2 is YYDKDF (reference sequence). This CDR3 region has 14 residues. V lost 3 bases and J lost 5, with 12 bases in between. The CDR3 is CATSSQTGLDTQYF. The DNA for the CDR3 is TGTGCCACCAGCAGCCAAACAGGGCTAGATACGCAGTATTTT.

The DNA for the CDR3 is TGTGCCAGCAGACCCATTGCGGCTTTCTTT. Protein product: CASRPIAAFF. The chain has TRBV6-5 and TRBJ1-1; D is uncertain. Between the trimmed V and J ends, which lost 6 bases and 11 bases, there was a span of 10 bases. Germline CDR1 MNHEY, CDR2 SVGAGI. The CDR3 runs to 10 residues.

This chain joins TRBV5-6 and TRBJ1-1; D is uncertain. Germline V CDR1 and CDR2: SGHDT, YYEEEE. The CDR3 sequence is 15 residues long. With 0 bases removed from V and 1 base from J, the gap between germline ends came to 10 bases. CDR3 in DNA: TGTGCCAGCAGCTTGGAATTCGTAGGGAACACTGAAGCTTTCTTT. Residues: CASSLEFVGNTEAFF.

The chain uses TRBV7-2 and TRBJ2-7, with a weak D call TRBD2 (6 bases). Germline CDR1 and CDR2: SGHTA and FQGNSA. Trimming removed 1 base from V and 3 bases from J, with 13 bases in between. CDR3 length: 15 residues. The CDR3 protein is CASSLGSSVDYEQYF. CDR3 coding DNA: TGTGCCAGCAGCTTAGGGTCTAGCGTAGACTACGAGCAGTACTTC.

The chain links TRBV27 to TRBJ2-7, with D possibly being TRBD2 (6 bases). The CDR3 length is 13 residues. In germline, CDR1 is MNHEY, CDR2 SMNVEV (reference sequence). The V end was cut by 6 bases, the J end by 3 bases, with 12 bases between. The CDR3 loop reads CASSPGLNYEQYF. Here the CDR3 DNA reads TGTGCCAGCAGCCCGGGACTGAACTACGAGCAGTACTTC.

The chain uses TRBV7-9 and TRBJ2-1; 7 positions match TRBD2. There are 14 residues in the CDR3. V lost 7 bases, J lost 4 bases, and 7 bases stayed unmatched. CDR1 and CDR2 (germline): SEHNR, FQNEAQ (reference sequence). The CDR3 here is CASKSGETYNEQFF. CDR3 in DNA: TGTGCCAGCAAGAGCGGGGAGACATACAATGAGCAGTTCTTC.